This TCR beta chain emerged from a study of beta chain features in type 1 diabetes. To note about this clone: Its specificity is unknown.

V shed 6 bases and J shed 8 bases, with 16 bases lying between them. CDR3 length: 13 residues. Germline V gene sequence: CDR1 MNHEY, CDR2 SVGAGI. Sequencing targeted expressed TCRB transcripts, as all isolated RNA had been reverse transcribed. Assay: immunoSEQ multiplex PCR; the TCRdb copy retains only in-frame clones and omits some. This table has some 99,000 clones, almost 40% appearing once. Study results and caveats: The study found that naive, central memory and Treg TCRB repertoires appeared more similar in patients than in healthy donors. The study left unresolved whether HLA type influences TCRB rearrangement.

Markers CD45RO/CCR7/CD25/CD127/CD95/CD27 served to sort CD4+ naive, central memory, regulatory and stem cell-like memory cells. V usage is TRBV6-5 and J usage is TRBJ1-2; D possibly corresponds to TRBD1 (6 bases). This TCR was sampled from a young woman in good health. The sample comprised stem cell memory CD4+ T cells from blood. CDR3 loop: CASSPDRLYGYTF. The CDR3 DNA sequence: TGTGCCAGCAGCCCCGACAGGTTATACGGCTACACCTTC.